Listed below are T cell receptor beta chains from one sample, sequenced in a study of T cell repertoires in cytomegalovirus infection. TCRdb redid the calling of the reads with MiXCR, one entry per CDR3 protein. The sample has fewer than 1,000,000 distinct CDR3 sequences; under 40% are singletons. These receptors' targets are unknown. The starting material was cultured CD8+ T cells from PBMCs, obtained from culture after CMV antigen stimulation. These receptors all come from a human donor in good health (CMV status not recorded). Some clones in this sample may be carry-over from other donors' samples. CDR3s include the opening cysteine and the closing phenylalanine or tryptophan. A D gene is named only where the DNA matches it firmly. The size entry is marked missing in some rows and otherwise reads once, few, many or a size class.

NA TRBJ2-7 TRBV12-3/TRBV12-4 many CASSFLSYEQYF TGTGCCAGCAGCTTCTTATCCTACGAGCAGTACTTC
NA TRBJ1-2 TRBV29-1 few CSVGAALYGYTF TGCAGCGTTGGGGCAGCCCTCTATGGCTACACCTTC
NA TRBJ1-5 TRBV4-1 NA CASSQGSGGSPGPQHF TGCGCCAGCAGCCAAGGAAGTGGGGGGTCCCCAGGGCCCCAGCATTTT
NA TRBJ2-2 TRBV7-6 many CASSSTLRTDSENTGELFF TGTGCCAGCAGCTCAACCCTTAGGACAGATTCTGAGAACACCGGGGAGCTGTTTTTT
NA TRBJ2-3 TRBV7-9 few CASSLRVGVDTQYF TGTGCCAGCAGCTTAAGGGTTGGGGTGGATACGCAGTATTTT
TRBD2 TRBJ2-3 TRBV7-8 many CASSLPLPPGGRDTDTQYF TGTGCCAGCAGCTTACCCCTTCCTCCGGGGGGGCGTGACACAGATACGCAGTATTTT
NA TRBJ2-2 TRBV29-1 NA CSVGREGTGELFF TGCAGCGTTGGGAGGGAAGGAACCGGGGAGCTGTTTTTT
NA TRBJ1-1 TRBV11-2 NA CASSPWRPPDTEAFF TGTGCCAGCAGCCCCTGGAGGCCCCCGGACACTGAAGCTTTCTTT
NA TRBJ2-1 TRBV28 few CASTLDTSSYNEQFF TGTGCCAGCACCCTGGACACAAGCTCCTACAATGAGCAGTTCTTC
NA TRBJ1-6 TRBV6-5 NA CASTLGQNSPLHF TGTGCCAGCACTCTCGGACAGAATTCACCCCTCCACTTT
TRBD2 TRBJ2-5 TRBV10-3 NA CAISGGTSGVQETQYF TGTGCCATCAGTGGCGGGACTAGCGGGGTCCAAGAGACCCAGTACTTC
NA TRBJ1-4 TRBV7-9 few CASSPMSATNEKLFF TGTGCCAGCAGCCCAATGTCGGCAACTAATGAAAAACTGTTTTTT
NA TRBJ2-1 TRBV11-1 many CASSFDYSSYNEQFF TGTGCCAGCAGCTTCGACTACAGCTCCTACAATGAGCAGTTCTTC
NA TRBJ1-2 TRBV27 few CASSLSGLDYGYTF TGTGCCAGCAGTTTAAGTGGGCTTGACTATGGCTACACCTTC
TRBD1 TRBJ1-2 TRBV27 NA CASSLPQGAGGYTF TGTGCCAGCAGTTTACCTCAGGGGGCGGGAGGCTACACCTTC
TRBD1 TRBJ2-3 TRBV6-5 few CASSYTQGDTDTQYF TGTGCCAGCAGTTACACACAGGGGGATACAGATACGCAGTATTTT
TRBD1 TRBJ2-5 TRBV4-1 few CASSQEGGQDAAQYF TGCGCCAGCAGCCAAGAAGGAGGACAGGACGCGGCCCAGTACTTC
TRBD2 TRBJ2-2 TRBV29-1 NA CSVEKAGLDNTGELFF TGCAGCGTTGAAAAGGCGGGACTAGACAACACCGGGGAGCTGTTTTTT
TRBD1 TRBJ1-1 TRBV7-6 many CASSLEGQGTEAFF TGTGCCAGCAGCTTAGAAGGACAGGGAACCGAAGCTTTCTTT
NA TRBJ2-5 TRBV4-1 few CASSPWGWPGDGETQYF TGCGCCAGCAGCCCTTGGGGGTGGCCAGGGGATGGAGAGACCCAGTACTTC
NA TRBJ1-1 TRBV6-5 NA CASSRTGILNTEAFF TGTGCCAGCAGTAGAACAGGGATTTTGAACACTGAAGCTTTCTTT
NA TRBJ1-6 TRBV19 NA CASSIATEAYSPLHF TGTGCCAGTAGTATAGCTACCGAAGCCTATTCACCCCTCCACTTT
NA TRBJ2-5 TRBV28 NA CASSVLQGGETQYF TGTGCCAGCAGTGTACTACAGGGGGGGGAGACCCAGTACTTC
TRBD1 TRBJ1-4 TRBV7-4 NA CASSGTGRGEKLFF TGTGCCAGCAGCGGGACAGGGAGAGGAGAAAAACTGTTTTTT
TRBD2 TRBJ2-5 TRBV14 NA CASSQDKWRGAQETQYF TGTGCCAGCAGCCAAGATAAGTGGCGGGGGGCCCAAGAGACCCAGTACTTC
NA TRBJ2-1 TRBV7-7 many CASSHGLSEQFF TGTGCTAGCAGCCACGGACTATCCGAGCAGTTCTTC
TRBD1 TRBJ1-2 TRBV20-1 few CSARTGHNYGYTF TGCAGTGCTAGGACAGGGCATAACTATGGCTACACCTTC
TRBD1 TRBJ2-7 TRBV6-1 NA CASSEANRGNFYEQYF TGTGCCAGCAGTGAAGCAAACAGGGGGAATTTCTACGAGCAGTACTTC
NA TRBJ1-2 TRBV7-6 many CASSSSTQGNYGYTF TGTGCCAGCAGCTCTAGTACGCAGGGTAACTATGGCTACACCTTC
NA TRBJ2-5 TRBV7-9 NA CASSLAGGPLYGETQYF TGTGCCAGCAGCTTAGCTGGGGGCCCCCTTTATGGGGAGACCCAGTACTTC
TRBD2 TRBJ2-1 TRBV3-1 few CASSQGEAGVYNEQFF TGTGCCAGCAGCCAAGGTGAAGCGGGGGTCTACAATGAGCAGTTCTTC
NA TRBJ1-1 TRBV10-3 few CAISEPGVGNTEAFF TGTGCCATCAGTGAGCCAGGGGTGGGGAACACTGAAGCTTTCTTT
TRBD1 TRBJ1-1 TRBV20-1 NA CSARDPGGQGHTEAFF TGCAGTGCTAGAGATCCCGGCGGACAGGGGCACACTGAAGCTTTCTTT
NA TRBJ2-3 TRBV7-6 many CASSLAVPGITDTQYF TGTGCCAGCAGCTTAGCCGTGCCAGGGATCACAGATACGCAGTATTTT
TRBD2 TRBJ2-3 TRBV7-6 many CASSQGGTSGGGTDTQYF TGTGCCAGCAGCCAAGGCGGGACTAGCGGGGGAGGCACAGATACGCAGTATTTT
TRBD1 TRBJ2-3 TRBV7-9 few CASSSKRDRGTDTQYF TGTGCCAGCAGTTCGAAGAGGGACAGGGGCACAGATACGCAGTATTTT
NA TRBJ2-1 TRBV12-5 NA CASGGQGIKDNEQFF TGTGCTAGTGGGGGACAAGGGATTAAGGACAATGAGCAGTTCTTC
NA TRBJ2-7 TRBV7-2 many CASSLASGASYEQYF TGTGCCAGCAGCTTAGCGTCGGGAGCCTCCTACGAGCAGTACTTC
NA TRBJ1-1 TRBV10-3 NA CAISESWGQNTEAFF TGTGCCATCAGTGAGTCTTGGGGGCAAAACACTGAAGCTTTCTTT
TRBD1 TRBJ1-1 TRBV6-2/TRBV6-3 NA CASSYSGTGSVGTEAFF TGTGCCAGCAGTTACTCGGGGACAGGGTCCGTCGGGACTGAAGCTTTCTTT
NA TRBJ1-2 TRBV7-9 few CASSLAESYGYTF TGTGCCAGCAGCTTAGCGGAGTCGTATGGCTACACCTTC
NA TRBJ2-1 TRBV5-1 NA CASSLVGPLAHYNEQFF TGCGCCAGCAGCTTGGTGGGCCCCCTTGCCCACTACAATGAGCAGTTCTTC
NA TRBJ2-1 TRBV4-1 many CASSQDRVEQFF TGCGCCAGCAGCCAAGATAGGGTAGAGCAGTTCTTC
TRBD2 TRBJ2-5 TRBV7-8 NA CASSSTGTSGQETQYF TGTGCCAGCAGCTCTACCGGGACTAGCGGGCAAGAGACCCAGTACTTC
TRBD1 TRBJ1-1 TRBV10-2 NA CASSESWQGASITEALF TGCGCCAGCAGTGAGTCCTGGCAGGGGGCGAGTATAACTGAAGCTTTATTT
TRBD1 TRBJ2-7 TRBV10-3 NA CAITGDSSYEQYF TGTGCCATCACTGGGGACAGCTCCTACGAGCAGTACTTC
NA TRBJ2-7 TRBV6-1 few CASSTWEGYEQYF TGTGCCAGCAGTACATGGGAAGGCTACGAGCAGTACTTC
TRBD1 TRBJ1-4 TRBV6-1 NA CASSDIRDRVSNLFF TGTGCCAGCAGTGACATCCGGGACAGGGTCAGTAACCTGTTTTTT
NA TRBJ1-5 TRBV12-3/TRBV12-4 NA CASSLDGEAQHF TGTGCCAGCAGTTTGGACGGTGAGGCCCAGCATTTT
NA TRBJ1-2 TRBV6-1 many CASSEALRRPAYGYTF TGTGCCAGCAGTGAAGCGCTAAGGAGGCCGGCCTATGGCTACACCTTC
NA TRBJ1-4 TRBV7-6 few CASSQYTGEEKLFF TGTGCCAGCAGCCAGTACACGGGAGAGGAAAAACTGTTTTTT